This T cell receptor beta chain was found in a study of blood T cell repertoires in COVID-19 (dated by TCRdb to 2020 to 2022). For the wider study: Samples covering the acute and convalescent phases of COVID-19 were provided by collaborators in the United States, Italy and Spain. Samples were obtained from the ongoing ImmuneRACE study (first 160 participants) and from 1,254 subjects provided by 6 global collaborators. The prospective study material was composed of cDNA or gDNA derived from T cells, B-cell-depleted T cells, or PBMCs. The repertoires were made available in a free public database intended to serve as a resource for research on the immune response to SARS-CoV-2. Where available, HLA class I and class II types were obtained from metadata supplied by the sample provider rather than from assay-based typing. The dataset comprised deeply sampled blood TCRbeta repertoires from subjects exposed to, actively infected with, or recovered from COVID-19. Sample metadata almost always included a de-identified subject ID, COVID-19 status, age in years and sex.

Beyond this particular receptor, the publication reports: How much clinical and demographic metadata was included differed by source and by participant, and the metadata was provided uncurated.

As regards this clone: The target of this receptor is not known. The input lacks base qualities; no much larger clone sits a single base away.

The immunoSEQ Assay, a bias-controlled multiplex PCR, was used to amplify TCRbeta CDR3 regions from genomic DNA. Under the source paper's analysis protocol: Within the assay, amplification of reference gene primers was used to estimate how many nucleated cells each sample contained. Sequence reads were collapsed and filtered to measure the absolute abundance of every unique TCRbeta CDR3 rearrangement. Productive Simpson clonality was computed per sample as the square root of Simpson's diversity index over productive rearrangements. Not all clones reach the TCRdb copy of this immuneACCESS table, which keeps in-frame sequences only. Checked studies attribute under half of the gap to unresolved V genes and leave the rest unexplained. V and J calls and clone size come straight from that table; D and trimming were deduced from the DNA. In all, the sample holds over 350,000 clones, and about nine tenths of those were seen once. Clones ranked in the top ten supply just over 0.85% of the sample.

The CDR3 covers 15 residues, taking in both the cysteine and the phenylalanine. The kept DNA is CDR3 alone, 45 bases in frame from the first base. Looking up the germline V gene (reference sequence) yields CDR1 GTSNPN and CDR2 SVGIG. V is trimmed back by 1 base and J by 4 bases, and the junction contains 6 bases that no gene match accounts for. Participants in the prospective study were aged roughly 18 to 100 years, lived in 20 to 25 United States geographic areas, and enrolled through a virtual design. To assign participants to cohorts, the prospective study relied on clinical history that participants themselves reported in a screening survey and a study questionnaire. A participant counted as exposed if, within 2 weeks of entering the study, that participant had been in contact with someone who had a PCR-confirmed or clinician-diagnosed COVID-19 case. Each participant in the prospective study had whole blood, serum and a nasopharyngeal or oropharyngeal swab collected by mobile phlebotomists. Participants in the prospective study had the option to provide additional blood draws and questionnaires over a roughly two-month period. Prospective study blood samples were shipped either frozen or at room temperature before DNA extraction.

In this chain, TRBV30 is recombined with TRBJ1-1; TRBD1 agrees with 10 junctional bases. Sequenced sample: PBMCs or T cells enriched from blood (not recorded which). The receptor comes from a woman aged 40 to 55 who had been exposed to COVID-19. The DNA sequence is given as TGTGCCTGGAGTGCCTCCCGGACAGGGGGCACTGAAGCTTTCTTT. Protein translation: CAWSASRTGGTEAFF.